One and the same sample provided the 28 T cell receptor beta chains below, sequenced in a study of blood T cell repertoires in COVID-19. Using immunoSEQ multiplex PCR, the repertoire was profiled, and TCRdb retains in-frame clones only, with some absent. The table lists 300,000 to 350,000 clones, around 87% of them singletons. The specimen sequenced was PBMCs or T cells enriched from blood (not recorded which). Receptor source: a woman aged 18-29 years with acute COVID-19.

V is TRBV18 and J is TRBJ1-5, with 7 nucleotides matching TRBD1. The CDR3 covers 17 residues. Germline assignment: CDR1 KGHSH and CDR2 LQKENI. V lost 5 bases and J lost 1; bases outside the gene matches: 11. Written as DNA, the CDR3 is TGTGCCAGCTCATCTACCTCAGGGGGTGAAAGCAATCAGCCCCAGCATTTT. Protein product: CASSSTSGGESNQPQHF.

V and J are TRBV11-2 and TRBJ2-1, with a weak D call TRBD1 (6 bases). The CDR3 is 12 residues long. The V end lost 1 base, the J end lost 12 bases, and 10 bases lay between the germline ends. The germline CDR1 and CDR2 sequences are SGHAT and FQNNGV. As DNA, the CDR3 is TGTGCCAGCAGCTTAGCGGTCAGGGGGCAGTTCTTC. It translates to CASSLAVRGQFF.

The chain joins TRBV18 to TRBJ2-1; D call uncertain. CDR3 length: 16 amino acids. The V end lost 0 bases, the J end lost 3 bases, and 12 bases lay between the germline ends. Germline V gene data show CDR1 as KGHSH and CDR2 as LQKENI. Written as DNA, the CDR3 is TGTGCCAGCTCACCACCATTTCTTGTGCGCTACAATGAGCAGTTCTTC. As protein: CASSPPFLVRYNEQFF.

CDR3 amino acids: CATSRDRAAEQYF. CDR3 in DNA: TGTGCCACCAGCAGAGACCGCGCCGCCGAGCAGTACTTC. The J gene is TRBJ2-7, the V gene TRBV15; no reliable D call. Between the trimmed V and J ends, which lost 0 bases and 6 bases, there was a span of 9 bases. The CDR3 spans 13 residues. Germline V lookup: CDR1 LNHNV, CDR2 YYDKDF (reference sequence).

The chain uses TRBV28 and TRBJ1-2, with D tentatively TRBD1 (5 bases). With 4 bases removed from V and 6 bases from J, the gap between germline ends came to 18 bases. This CDR3 is built from 15 residues. The germline CDR1 and CDR2 sequences are MDHEN and SYDVKM. The CDR3 DNA sequence: TGTGCCAGCAGTTCCACATCGCTGGCGGGGCATGGCTACACCTTC. As protein: CASSSTSLAGHGYTF.

This sequence joins TRBV4-2 and TRBJ2-1; TRBD2 matches 8 bases. The CDR3 is 17 residues long. Germline CDR1 and CDR2: LGHNA and YNFKEQ. V dropped 3 bases and J dropped 4; count of bases not matched to a gene: 11. The DNA of the CDR3 is TGTGCCAGCAGCCAGATCGTGACACTAGCGGCTTACAATGAGCAGTTCTTC. This encodes CASSQIVTLAAYNEQFF.

For this clone: The identical CDR3 is also encoded by other nucleotide sequences in the sample. V usage is TRBV18 and J usage is TRBJ1-2, with 8 bases aligning to TRBD1. CDR1 KGHSH and CDR2 LQKENI come from the germline V gene. J was trimmed by 4 bases and V by 3 bases; bases with no gene match: 4. CDR3 length: 14 amino acids. CDR3 nucleotides: TGTGCCAGCTCACCCGGACAGGGATCCTATGGCTACACCTTC. Its protein is CASSPGQGSYGYTF.

The rearrangement links TRBV11-2 to TRBJ1-5, with 7 positions matching TRBD1. V lost 1 base to trimming and J lost 6 bases; unmatched junction nucleotides: 6. This CDR3 has 15 amino acids. Germline loops: CDR1 SGHAT, CDR2 FQNNGV. CDR3 residues: CASSLGTGAGQPQHF. Written as DNA, the CDR3 is TGTGCCAGCAGCTTAGGTACAGGGGCAGGTCAGCCCCAGCATTTT.

This clone has a handful of counts. This chain links TRBV2 with TRBJ2-3; D perhaps matches TRBD2 (5 bases). CDR3 length: 14 amino acids. Trimming cost V 2 bases and J 0 bases, with 6 bases left between them. Germline V gives CDR1 SNHLY, CDR2 FYNNEI. The CDR3 region is CASSESGSTDTQYF. Here the CDR3 DNA reads TGTGCCAGCAGTGAAAGCGGCAGCACAGATACGCAGTATTTT.

This clone was detected a few times. The genes are TRBV18 and TRBJ1-2, with D maybe TRBD1 (6 bases). In germline, CDR1 is KGHSH, CDR2 LQKENI. The CDR3 runs 16 residues. The V end was cut by 1 base, the J end by 7 bases, with 19 bases between. CDR3 nucleotides: TGTGCCAGCTCACCACGACAAACAGGGAATTCGGGTGGCTACACCTTC. Translating it yields CASSPRQTGNSGGYTF.

The chain joins TRBV2 to TRBJ1-6; D call uncertain. Trimming shortened V by 1 base and J by 7 bases, and 8 bases separated the two germline ends. There are 14 residues in the CDR3. In germline, CDR1 is SNHLY, CDR2 FYNNEI. In DNA form, the CDR3 reads TGTGCCAGCAGTGAAGACGGAGTAAATTCACCCCTCCACTTT. This encodes CASSEDGVNSPLHF.

This rearrangement joins TRBV15 to TRBJ1-1; 11 bases agree with TRBD1. The germline V gene encodes CDR1 LNHNV and CDR2 YYDKDF (reference sequence). Trimming removed 3 bases from V and 8 bases from J; junction bases left unmatched: 11. This CDR3 is 16 amino acids long. The DNA of the CDR3 is TGTGCCACCAGCAGTGAATATGGACAGGGGGCGGTCGAAGCTTTCTTT. Residues: CATSSEYGQGAVEAFF. Drawing the rest from reference TRBV15 and TRBJ1-1, the complete variable domain is DAMVIQNPRYQVTQFGKPVTLSCSQTLNHNVMYWYQQKSSQAPKLLFHYYDKDFNNEADTPDNFQSRRPNTSFCFLDIRSPGLGDTAMYLCATSSEYGQGAVEAFFGQGTRLTVV.

This clone was observed a handful of times. This chain uses TRBV6-2 or TRBV6-3 with TRBJ2-1; 11 bases line up with TRBD2. Germline V lookup: CDR1 MNHEY, CDR2 SVGEGT. With V trimmed by 5 bases and J by 0 bases, 6 bases remained unmatched. The CDR3 is 17 residues long. CDR3: CASSPRTSGLSYNEQFF. The CDR3 DNA sequence: TGTGCCAGCAGTCCCCGGACTAGCGGGCTCTCCTACAATGAGCAGTTCTTC.

Only a few counts were recorded for this clone. The gene calls are TRBV3-1 (or the pseudogene TRBV3-2) and TRBJ2-1; 7 nucleotides match TRBD2. J gave up 5 bases and V 3 bases, and 16 bases lay outside the gene matches. The CDR3 contains 18 residues. Germline V gene lookup returns CDR1 LGHDT and CDR2 YNNKEL (reference sequence). The CDR3, as DNA: TGTGCCAGCAGCCACAAGCGCAGGTTTACTAGCGTCAACAATGAGCAGTTCTTC. Translating it yields CASSHKRRFTSVNNEQFF.

V usage is TRBV30 and J usage is TRBJ1-6, with 7 positions matching TRBD1. CDR1 and CDR2 (germline): GTSNPN, SVGIG (reference sequence). The trim removed 3 bases at V and 8 bases at J, leaving 16 bases unmatched. CDR3 size: 17 residues. For the CDR3, the DNA is TGTGCCTGGAGGAGTGCTCTGGTACAGGGGAGTGATTCACCCCTCCACTTT. Its translation: CAWRSALVQGSDSPLHF.

The chain recombines TRBV5-1 with TRBJ2-7; 9 bases fit TRBD1. V was clipped by 4 bases and J by 5 bases; unmatched bases: 7. The CDR3 has 14 amino acids. Germline values: CDR1 SGHRS, CDR2 YFSETQ. This CDR3 is CASSRWDRAHEQYF. The CDR3, as DNA: TGCGCCAGCAGCCGATGGGACAGGGCACACGAGCAGTACTTC.

This clone came up once. The chain uses TRBV7-9 and TRBJ1-5; 7 bases fit TRBD1. Trimming cost V 4 bases and J 4 bases; bases outside gene matches: 7. CDR1 is SEHNR and CDR2 is FQNEAQ in the germline V gene (reference sequence). The CDR3 contains 15 residues. The CDR3 DNA sequence: TGTGCCAGCAGCTCCGGGACAGTGTCTAATCAGCCCCAGCATTTT. Translation: CASSSGTVSNQPQHF.

The V and J genes are TRBV11-2 and TRBJ2-3; 7 bases are shared with TRBD1. In germline, CDR1 is SGHAT, CDR2 FQNNGV. The V and J ends lost 4 bases and 2 bases, in that order; junction bases with no gene match: 6. The CDR3 length is 15 residues. The CDR3 region is CASSYRDRDTDTQYF. The DNA for the CDR3 is TGTGCCAGCAGCTACCGGGACAGAGACACAGATACGCAGTATTTT. The entire variable domain, with the rest obtained from reference TRBV11-2 and TRBJ2-3, is as follows: EAGVAQSPRYKIIEKRQSVAFWCNPISGHATLYWYQQILGQGPKLLIQFQNNGVVDDSQLPKDRFSAERLKGVDSTLKIQPAKLEDSAVYLCASSYRDRDTDTQYFGPGTRLTVL.

This rearrangement joins TRBV27 to TRBJ2-1; TRBD2 matches 7 bases. The CDR3 is made up of 14 amino acids. CDR1 is MNHEY, CDR2 SMNVEV, per germline (reference sequence). V lost 3 bases, J lost 6 bases, and 5 bases stayed unmatched. The CDR3 sequence is CASSLGGRGNEQFF. The CDR3 DNA follows: TGTGCCAGCAGTTTGGGTGGGAGGGGCAATGAGCAGTTCTTC.

The CDR3 loop is CSASRSGGRQPQHF. CDR3 coding DNA: TGCAGTGCTAGTAGGTCAGGGGGGCGCCAGCCCCAGCATTTT. The chain carries TRBV20-1 and TRBJ1-5; 7 bases map to TRBD1. Germline V gene sequence: CDR1 DFQATT, CDR2 SNEGSKA (reference sequence). The V and J ends lost 3 bases and 7 bases, in that order; junction bases with no gene match: 9. CDR3 length: 14 residues.

A single count supports this clone. The chain carries TRBV9 and TRBJ2-3, with TRBD2 identical over 9 bases. The CDR3 has 16 amino acids. The germline V gene has CDR1 SGDLS and CDR2 YYNGEE. V was clipped by 0 bases and J by 4 bases; unmatched bases: 6. The CDR3 protein is CASSVVGGRVPDTQYF. The CDR3 nucleotides are TGTGCCAGCAGCGTAGTAGGCGGGAGGGTCCCAGATACGCAGTATTTT.

In its sample, this clone was seen a few times. The chain couples TRBV29-1 to TRBJ2-2, with 8 bases identical to TRBD1. CDR3 length: 13 amino acids. Per the germline V gene, CDR1 is SQVTM and CDR2 is ANQGSEA. V shed 6 bases, J shed 4 bases, and the junction held 4 bases outside the gene matches. CDR3 DNA sequence: TGCAGCGTCTGGACAGGGAGCACCGGGGAGCTGTTTTTT. Translating gives CSVWTGSTGELFF.

The chain combines TRBV10-3 with TRBJ2-1; 10 positions match TRBD2. The CDR3 is 15 amino acids. The V gene end was trimmed by 9 bases and the J gene end by 0 bases; junction bases not matched to a gene: 5. The V gene's germline CDR1 is ENHRY and CDR2 SYGVKD. The CDR3 DNA is TGTGCCATTAAGCGGGAGGGCCTCTCCTACAATGAGCAGTTCTTC. It specifies CAIKREGLSYNEQFF.

V usage is TRBV19 and J usage is TRBJ1-6; 11 bases are shared with TRBD1. Trimming removed 5 bases from V and 6 bases from J; junction bases left unmatched: 12. CDR3 size: 18 residues. Germline V gene sequence: CDR1 LNHDA, CDR2 SQIVND (reference sequence). The CDR3 reads CASSEDGQGAGSNSPLHF. For the CDR3, the DNA is TGTGCCAGTAGTGAAGATGGACAGGGGGCGGGATCTAATTCACCCCTCCACTTT.

The chain couples TRBV10-3 to TRBJ2-3; tentative D call: TRBD2 (6 bases). With 7 bases removed from V and 0 bases from J, the gap between germline ends came to 11 bases. In germline, CDR1 is ENHRY, CDR2 SYGVKD. The CDR3 extends over 14 amino acids. The CDR3 region has the DNA TGTGCCATCATGGGAGGACCGAGCACAGATACGCAGTATTTT. As protein: CAIMGGPSTDTQYF.

The chain recombines TRBV6-5 with TRBJ1-2, with D possibly being TRBD1 (6 bases). Trimming removed 2 bases at V and 7 bases at J, with 14 bases between. CDR3 length: 14 amino acids. CDR1 and CDR2 from the germline V gene are MNHEY and SVGAGI. CDR3 coding DNA: TGTGCCAGCAGTTACATCGGCAGGGGTTCTGGCTACACCTTC. Translated: CASSYIGRGSGYTF.

The V gene is TRBV5-1, the J gene TRBJ2-2; D not certain. The CDR3 covers 15 residues. Germline V gives CDR1 SGHRS, CDR2 YFSETQ. V gave up 2 bases and J gave up 0 bases, with 8 bases separating them. In DNA form, the CDR3 reads TGCGCCAGCAGCTTCGAGGTTCCGAACACCGGGGAGCTGTTTTTT. This sequence encodes CASSFEVPNTGELFF.

The CDR3 DNA reads as TGTGCCAGCAGCGGTCAAGGGGGCACTGAAGCTTTCTTT. Amino acid sequence: CASSGQGGTEAFF. V gene TRBV11-2 combines with J gene TRBJ1-1; TRBD1 might be the D (6 bases). The CDR3 runs to 13 residues. Germline V lookup: CDR1 SGHAT, CDR2 FQNNGV. Between the trimmed V and J ends, which lost 5 bases and 4 bases, there was a span of 11 bases.